One sample yielded the 24 T cell receptor beta chains listed below, sequenced in a study of Graves' ophthalmopathy and Graves' hyperthyroidism. RNA transcripts provided the template for amplifying TCR beta CDR3 regions. First-round RT-PCR relied on HTBI primers, and a second-round multiplex PCR came next. MiXCR, applied by TCRdb to the multiplex PCR reads, yields one record per CDR3 protein. The sample holds 400,000 or so distinct CDR3 sequences; about 18% are singletons and the top ten take roughly 2.4%. The sample consisted of peripheral blood. These receptor sequences come from an adult woman with stable Graves' hyperthyroidism.

The sample holds many counts of this clonotype. The chain uses TRBV7-8 and TRBJ1-3, with 7 positions matching TRBD1. This CDR3 comprises 15 residues. Germline trimming cut 4 bases from V and 4 bases from J; bases unmatched to any gene: 7. CDR1 is SGHVS, CDR2 FQNEAQ, per germline. The CDR3 DNA is TGTGCCAGCAGCTCGGGAAGGACAGGAGGAAACACCATATATTTT. This gives the protein CASSSGRTGGNTIYF.

This clonotype has a count of ten or more. The chain combines TRBV6-5 with TRBJ2-7; D assignment may be TRBD1 or TRBD2 (5 bases each). CDR3 length equals 15 residues. The ends were cut back, 0 bases at V and 7 bases at J, with 16 bases in the middle. Germline-derived CDR1 and CDR2 are MNHEY and SVGAGI. CDR3 amino acids: CASSYSGGALGEQYF. CDR3 nucleotide sequence: TGTGCCAGCAGTTACTCTGGGGGAGCCTTAGGAGAGCAGTACTTC.

This clonotype showed up many times. The rearrangement uses TRBV6-1 and TRBJ2-5; possibly TRBD1 or TRBD2 for D (5 bases each). The CDR3 length is 14 residues. Looked up from germline, CDR1 is MNHNS and CDR2 is SASEGT. Trimming stripped 7 bases from V and 2 bases from J, with 14 bases between. CDR3 bases: TGTGCCAGCACCCGGGACGGCAGACAAGAGACCCAGTACTTC. It specifies CASTRDGRQETQYF.

This clonotype was observed many times. V and J are TRBV12-5 and TRBJ2-3; D could derive from TRBD1 or TRBD2 (6 bases each). V was trimmed by 1 base and J by 5 bases, leaving 10 bases between them. This CDR3 region has 14 residues. The germline V gene has CDR1 LGHNT and CDR2 FRNRAP. The CDR3 sequence: CASGLAKGGDTQYF. The CDR3 nucleotides are TGTGCTAGTGGTTTGGCCAAGGGGGGAGATACGCAGTATTTT.

This clonotype has ten or more counts. The rearrangement joins TRBV19 to TRBJ2-6; either TRBD1 or TRBD2 may fit D (6 bases each). The CDR3 consists of 16 residues. Trimming removed 3 bases at V and 2 bases at J, with 11 bases between. The germline gives CDR1 LNHDA, CDR2 SQIVND (reference sequence). The CDR3 DNA is TGTGCCAGTAGTATTTTCGGGGGCGCTGGGGCCAACGTCCTGACTTTC. Translation gives CASSIFGGAGANVLTF.

For this clonotype: Lacking the conserved final phenylalanine or tryptophan, this CDR3 likely reflects a read error. No DNA is shown, since the ends of the CDR3 on it are uncertain; the CDR3 is the one TCRdb lists. V is TRBV6-2 or TRBV6-3 and J is TRBJ1-1; TRBD1, the table's D call, lacks a check against the DNA. Germline CDR1 and CDR2: MNHEY and SVGEGT. The CDR3 spans 18 amino acids, including both terminal residues. The CDR3: CASTQTRGLKRVSTEALV.

This clonotype was counted between two and nine times. V usage is TRBV28 and J usage is TRBJ2-4; 10 nucleotides align to TRBD1. The CDR3 consists of 19 residues. The V and J ends lost 5 bases and 4 bases, in that order; junction bases with no gene match: 17. Germline assignment: CDR1 MDHEN and CDR2 SYDVKM. CDR3 sequence: CASSRAGDRGQQNKNIQYF. CDR3 sequence (DNA): TGTGCCAGCAGTCGGGCGGGGGACAGGGGCCAACAAAATAAAAACATTCAGTACTTC.

This clonotype has ten or more counts. V usage is TRBV5-1 and J usage is TRBJ2-7; 12 positions match TRBD2. V trimming: 3 bases; J trimming: 2 bases; junction bases outside the gene matches: 6. Germline V gene sequence: CDR1 SGHRS, CDR2 YFSETQ. The CDR3 has 16 residues. The CDR3 here is CASSWTLAGGPYEQYF. The CDR3 DNA reads TGCGCCAGCAGCTGGACCCTAGCGGGAGGGCCCTACGAGCAGTACTTC.

Many counts were recorded for this clonotype. The J gene is TRBJ2-5, the V gene TRBV4-1; D is possibly TRBD2 (6 bases). The germline gives CDR1 MGHRA, CDR2 YSYEKL. Trimming stripped 0 bases from V and 1 base from J, with 9 bases between. CDR3 size: 15 residues. The CDR3 nucleotides are TGCGCCAGCAGCCAAGACCCCGGGAGCCAAGAGACCCAGTACTTC. Amino acids: CASSQDPGSQETQYF.

The V and J genes are TRBV27 and TRBJ2-7; 7 bases fit TRBD2. V lost 1 base, J lost 12 bases, and 12 bases stayed unmatched. Germline V gene lookup returns CDR1 MNHEY and CDR2 SMNVEV (reference sequence). The CDR3 length is 14 residues. CDR3 region: CASSLLGGLGISYF. The DNA of the CDR3 is TGTGCCAGCAGTTTATTGGGAGGGCTAGGGATCTCGTACTTC.

This clonotype was observed at least ten times. The genes are TRBV28 and TRBJ2-7; tentatively, D is TRBD1 or TRBD2 (6 bases each). With 5 bases removed from V and 2 bases from J, the gap between germline ends came to 19 bases. There are 16 residues in the CDR3. Per germline, CDR1 MDHEN and CDR2 SYDVKM. In nucleotides, the CDR3 is TGTGCCAGCAGTGCCGGGGGCAGCCCCTTACCCTACGAGCAGTACTTC. This sequence encodes CASSAGGSPLPYEQYF. Full variable domain (outside the CDR3, taken from reference TRBV28 and TRBJ2-7): DVKVTQSSRYLVKRTGEKVFLECVQDMDHENMFWYRQDPGLGLRLIYFSYDVKMKEKGDIPEGYSVSREKKERFSLILESASTNQTSMYLCASSAGGSPLPYEQYFGPGTRLTVT.

This clonotype was detected many times. The V gene is TRBV6-5, the J gene TRBJ1-1; D is unresolved. Trimming pared 7 bases from V and 6 bases from J, leaving 9 bases between. The CDR3 runs to 11 residues. The germline CDR1 and CDR2 sequences are MNHEY and SVGAGI. The CDR3 DNA follows: TGTGCCAGCACCCGGTCCTCTGAAGCTTTCTTT. Its translation is CASTRSSEAFF.

There are many counts of this clonotype. The rearrangement joins TRBV2 to TRBJ1-1; D unclear. The CDR3 spans 15 residues. Trimming cost V 2 bases and J 4 bases, with 14 bases left between them. The V gene's germline CDR1 is SNHLY and CDR2 FYNNEI. CDR3 in DNA: TGTGCCAGCAGTGAATGGGGAGGAGGTAGCACTGAAGCTTTCTTT. Protein product: CASSEWGGGSTEAFF.

This clonotype was recorded at least ten times. V is TRBV5-4 and J is TRBJ2-1; D is unclear. V lost 0 bases, J lost 2 bases, and 9 bases lay in between. Germline loops: CDR1 SGHNT, CDR2 YYREEE (reference sequence). The CDR3 is made up of 15 amino acids. In DNA, the CDR3 is TGTGCCAGCAGCTTGGAACTGGAGACCTACAATGAGCAGTTCTTC. Translation gives CASSLELETYNEQFF.

This clonotype was picked up many times. The chain recombines TRBV20-1 with TRBJ2-5; TRBD1 matches at 9 bases. CDR3 length equals 17 residues. CDR1 is DFQATT and CDR2 is SNEGSKA in the germline V gene (reference sequence). Trimming took 4 bases from V and 0 from J; bases not matched to a gene: 12. CDR3 amino acids: CSATPFGDRGNQETQYF. The CDR3 DNA follows: TGCAGTGCTACGCCGTTCGGAGACAGGGGGAACCAAGAGACCCAGTACTTC.

This clonotype was observed a handful of times. The chain combines TRBV11-1 with TRBJ2-2; 10 bases match TRBD2. CDR1 is SGHAT and CDR2 is FQDESV in the germline V gene (reference sequence). The CDR3 contains 16 residues. Losses at the gene ends were 5 bases for V and 4 bases for J; bases not matched to a gene: 7. The chain's CDR3 is CASSGISGGLTGELFF. DNA of the CDR3: TGTGCCAGCAGCGGTATTAGCGGGGGGCTCACCGGGGAGCTGTTTTTT.

This clonotype was observed many times. The chain couples TRBV6-2 or TRBV6-3 to TRBJ1-2, with no clear D. Germline assignment: CDR1 MNHEY and CDR2 SVGEGT. V lost 4 bases to trimming and J lost 6 bases, with 12 bases between them. This CDR3 region has 13 residues. CDR3 coding DNA: TGTGCCAGCAGTTCACAGAGCCTAGATGGCTACACCTTC. This translates into CASSSQSLDGYTF.

The CDR3: CASSSPAGVRGSSYEQYF. The CDR3 DNA follows: TGTGCCAGCAGTTCCCCGGCGGGAGTCAGGGGCAGCTCCTACGAGCAGTACTTC. The chain employs TRBV12-3 or TRBV12-4 and TRBJ2-7, with a possible D match to TRBD2 (7 bases). This CDR3 region has 18 residues. Trimming cost V 4 bases and J 0 bases, with 22 bases left between them.

This clonotype was counted many times. The chain is built from TRBV20-1 and TRBJ2-5; the match to TRBD1 covers 7 bases. The V and J ends lost 5 bases and 2 bases, in that order; junction bases with no gene match: 2. This CDR3 comprises 12 residues. The germline gives CDR1 DFQATT, CDR2 SNEGSKA (reference sequence). The CDR3 DNA sequence: TGCAGTGCTCAACAGGGGCAAGAGACCCAGTACTTC. Translating it yields CSAQQGQETQYF.

This clonotype was recorded at least ten times. V and J are TRBV18 and TRBJ2-7; D tentatively fits TRBD1 or TRBD2 (5 bases each). Per germline, CDR1 KGHSH and CDR2 LQKENI. Trimming left V 6 bases short and J 8 bases short, with 20 bases between. The CDR3 is made up of 14 amino acids. The CDR3, as DNA: TGTGCCAGCTCCCTTTCGGGGCGGGCGGACAAGCAGTACTTC. The encoded protein is CASSLSGRADKQYF.

This rearrangement joins TRBV4-2 to TRBJ2-7; 13 bases match TRBD2. Losses at the gene ends were 5 bases for V and 5 bases for J; bases not matched to a gene: 6. The CDR3 totals 15 residues. CDR1 and CDR2 from the germline V gene are LGHNA and YNFKEQ. CDR3 protein: CASSSTSGRGHEQYF. The DNA for the CDR3 is TGTGCCAGCAGCTCAACTAGCGGGAGGGGCCACGAGCAGTACTTC.

V is TRBV4-3 and J is TRBJ1-2, with 9 bases that match TRBD1. The CDR3 has 15 amino acids. J gave up 4 bases and V 3 bases, and 6 bases lay outside the gene matches. Germline values: CDR1 LGHNA, CDR2 YSLEER. Written as DNA, the CDR3 is TGCGCCAGCAGCCAGACGACAGGGGGAGGCTATGGCTACACCTTC. Translated: CASSQTTGGGYGYTF.

This clonotype was counted a few times. The chain combines TRBV7-8 with TRBJ2-2; 11 nucleotides align to TRBD1. This CDR3 is built from 18 residues. Germline CDR1 and CDR2: SGHVS and FQNEAQ. The J segment lost 2 bases and the V segment lost 0 bases, leaving 5 bases of the junction unmatched. CDR3 protein: CASSLAHWTGGNTGELFF. The CDR3 DNA reads as TGTGCCAGCAGCTTAGCCCACTGGACAGGGGGCAACACCGGGGAGCTGTTTTTT.

The chain joins TRBV4-3 to TRBJ1-5; weak D call: TRBD1 (5 bases). V was cut by 3 bases and J by 4 bases, with 19 bases left in between. CDR3 length: 17 residues. Per germline, CDR1 LGHNA and CDR2 YSLEER. DNA for the CDR3: TGCGCCAGCAGCCATGGATTCGCGGGGGAAGGTAATCAGCCCCAGCATTTT. It is translated as CASSHGFAGEGNQPQHF.